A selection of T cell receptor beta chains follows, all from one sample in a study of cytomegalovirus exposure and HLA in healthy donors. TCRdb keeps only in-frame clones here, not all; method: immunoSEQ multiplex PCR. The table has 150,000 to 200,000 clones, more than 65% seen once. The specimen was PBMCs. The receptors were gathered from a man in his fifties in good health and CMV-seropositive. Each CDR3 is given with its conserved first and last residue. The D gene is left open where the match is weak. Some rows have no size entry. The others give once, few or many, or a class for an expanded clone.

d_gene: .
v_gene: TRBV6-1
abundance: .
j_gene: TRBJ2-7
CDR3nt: TGTGCCAGCAGTGAAGCGACTCGATGGGGCACCGTAACCTACGAGCAGTACTTC
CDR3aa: CASSEATRWGTVTYEQYF

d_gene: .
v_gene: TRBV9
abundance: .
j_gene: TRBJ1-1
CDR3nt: TGTGCCAGCAGCGCCGGAGGCCCTGAAGCTTTCTTT
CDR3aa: CASSAGGPEAFF

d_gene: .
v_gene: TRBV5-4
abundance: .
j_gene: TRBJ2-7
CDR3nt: TGTGCCAGCAGCTTGACGGGTAACTCCTACGAGCAGTACTTC
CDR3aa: CASSLTGNSYEQYF

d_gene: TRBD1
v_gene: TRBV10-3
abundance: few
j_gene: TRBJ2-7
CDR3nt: TGTGCCATCAGTGAGCCGGACAGGGTCTCCTACGAGCAGTACTTC
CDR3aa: CAISEPDRVSYEQYF

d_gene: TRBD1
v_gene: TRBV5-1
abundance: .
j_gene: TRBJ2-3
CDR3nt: TGCGCCAGCAGCTTTGGGACAGGGGGAGATACGCAGTATTTT
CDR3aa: CASSFGTGGDTQYF

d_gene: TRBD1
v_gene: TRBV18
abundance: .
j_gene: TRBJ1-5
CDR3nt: TGTGCCAGCTCACCAGGGTCAGGGGGATTAAATCAGCCCCAGCATTTT
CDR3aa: CASSPGSGGLNQPQHF

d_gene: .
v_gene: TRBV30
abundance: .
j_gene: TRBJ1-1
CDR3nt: TGTGCCTGGAGTCCGACGACAGGAGAAGCTTTCTTT
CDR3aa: CAWSPTTGEAFF

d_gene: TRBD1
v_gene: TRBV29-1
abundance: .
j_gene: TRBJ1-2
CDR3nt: TGCAGCGTTGCGGGACAGGGGTATGGCTACACCTTC
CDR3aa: CSVAGQGYGYTF

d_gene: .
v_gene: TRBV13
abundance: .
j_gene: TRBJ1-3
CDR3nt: TGTGCCAGCCCGAGTGGAAACACCATATATTTT
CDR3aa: CASPSGNTIYF

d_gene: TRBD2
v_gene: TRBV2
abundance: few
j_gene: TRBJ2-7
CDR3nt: TGTGCCAGCAGCATCGGGGGGGCCCCCGATCTACGAGGGCAGTACTTC
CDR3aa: CASSIGGAPDLRGQYF

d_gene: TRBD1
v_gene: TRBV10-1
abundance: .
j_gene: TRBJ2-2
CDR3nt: TGCGCCAGCCGGGACAGGGATGTCGGGGAGCTGTTTTTT
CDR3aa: CASRDRDVGELFF

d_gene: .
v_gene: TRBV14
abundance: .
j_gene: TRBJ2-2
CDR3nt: TGTGCCAGCAGCCAAGATCGGGGTAGCGAATTAGACTACACCGGGGAGCTGTTTTTT
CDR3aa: CASSQDRGSELDYTGELFF

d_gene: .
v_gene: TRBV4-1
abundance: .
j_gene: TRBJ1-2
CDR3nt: TGCGCCAGCAGCCAAAATCAGGGGCAGAACTATGGCTACACCTTC
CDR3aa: CASSQNQGQNYGYTF

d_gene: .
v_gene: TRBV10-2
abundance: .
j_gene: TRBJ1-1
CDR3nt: TGCGCCAGCAGTGAGTTATTTCAGGGCACTGAAGCTTTCTTT
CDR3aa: CASSELFQGTEAFF

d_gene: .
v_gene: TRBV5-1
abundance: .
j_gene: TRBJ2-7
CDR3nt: TGCGCCAGCAGCTTGGAACCAGGGCAGTCCTACGAGCAGTACTTC
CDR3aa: CASSLEPGQSYEQYF

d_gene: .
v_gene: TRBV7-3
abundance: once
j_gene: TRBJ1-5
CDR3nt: TGTGCCAGCAGCTTAGGAGAGGGTCAGCCCCAGCATTTT
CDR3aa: CASSLGEGQPQHF

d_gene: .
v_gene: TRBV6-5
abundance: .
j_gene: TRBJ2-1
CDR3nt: TGTGCCAGTCATGGGCCCGCCAATGAGCAGTTCTTC
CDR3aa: CASHGPANEQFF

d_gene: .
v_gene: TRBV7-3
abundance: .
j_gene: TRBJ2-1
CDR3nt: TGTGCCAGCAGCTTGGGGCCAGCTGTGAATGAGCAGTTCTTC
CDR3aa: CASSLGPAVNEQFF

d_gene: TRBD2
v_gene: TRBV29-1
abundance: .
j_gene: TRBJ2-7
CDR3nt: TGCAGCGTTGGCGGACTAGCGGGCTTGAGCTCCTACGAGCAGTACTTC
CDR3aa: CSVGGLAGLSSYEQYF

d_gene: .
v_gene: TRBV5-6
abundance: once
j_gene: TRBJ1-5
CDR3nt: TGTGCCAGCAGTCGGAGGTCACAGGGAAGCAATCAGCCCCAGCATTTT
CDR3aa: CASSRRSQGSNQPQHF

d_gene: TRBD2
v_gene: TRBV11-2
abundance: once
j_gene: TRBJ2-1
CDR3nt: TGTGCCAGCAGCTCTGGACTAGCGGGGGGGCGGGGTGAGCAGTTCTTC
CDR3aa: CASSSGLAGGRGEQFF

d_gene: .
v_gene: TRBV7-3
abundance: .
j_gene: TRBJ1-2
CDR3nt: TGTGCCAGCAGCCTGACAGCGAACTATGGCTACACCTTC
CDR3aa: CASSLTANYGYTF

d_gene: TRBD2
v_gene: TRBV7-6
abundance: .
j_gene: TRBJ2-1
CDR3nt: TGTGCCAGCAGCTTGCTGGGACTAGCGGCATCGTCAAGTGAGCAGTTCTTC
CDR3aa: CASSLLGLAASSSEQFF

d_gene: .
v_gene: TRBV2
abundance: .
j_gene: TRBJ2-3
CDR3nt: TGTGCCTTATCAACCGCAGGGATCACAGATACGCAGTATTTT
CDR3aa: CALSTAGITDTQYF

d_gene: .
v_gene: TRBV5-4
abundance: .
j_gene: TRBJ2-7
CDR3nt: TGTGCCAGCAGCCAGGGGTCGGGGGGCTACGAGCAGTACTTC
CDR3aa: CASSQGSGGYEQYF

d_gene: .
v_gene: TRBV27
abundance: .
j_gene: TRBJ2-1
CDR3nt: TGTGCCAGCAGTACGCACCAGGGTAACAATGAGCAGTTCTTC
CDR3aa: CASSTHQGNNEQFF

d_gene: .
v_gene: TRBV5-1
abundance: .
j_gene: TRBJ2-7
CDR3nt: TGCGCCAGCAGCTTGGCCAGCTCCGGTTCAGGAGGCTCCTACGAGCAGTACTTC
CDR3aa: CASSLASSGSGGSYEQYF

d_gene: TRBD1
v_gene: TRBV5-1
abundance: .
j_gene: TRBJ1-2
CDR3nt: TGCGCCAGCAGCTTTGGACAGGGAGAGTATGGCTACACCTTC
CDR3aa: CASSFGQGEYGYTF

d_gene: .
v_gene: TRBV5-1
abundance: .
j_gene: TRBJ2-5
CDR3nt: TGCGCCAGCAGCCCGCGCCGGGGGGCTTGGGAGACCCAGTACTTC
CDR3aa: CASSPRRGAWETQYF

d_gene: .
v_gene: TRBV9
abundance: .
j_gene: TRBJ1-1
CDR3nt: TGTGCCAGCAGCGTAGAGGCAGGGGCGTTGGGGTGGGACACTGAAGCTTTCTTT
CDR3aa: CASSVEAGALGWDTEAFF

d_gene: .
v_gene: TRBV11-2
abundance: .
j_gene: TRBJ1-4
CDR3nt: TGTGCCAGCACGTTCAGGGGTCTTAATGAAAAACTGTTTTTT
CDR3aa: CASTFRGLNEKLFF

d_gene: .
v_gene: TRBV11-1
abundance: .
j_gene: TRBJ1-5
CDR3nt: TGTGCCAGCAGCTTAGTTCGTTACCCGGGGCCCCAGCATTTT
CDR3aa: CASSLVRYPGPQHF

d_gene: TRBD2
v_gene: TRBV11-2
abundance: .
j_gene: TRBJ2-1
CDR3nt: TGTGCCAGCACCAAGGGACTAGCGGCCCTCAATGAGCAGTTCTTC
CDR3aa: CASTKGLAALNEQFF

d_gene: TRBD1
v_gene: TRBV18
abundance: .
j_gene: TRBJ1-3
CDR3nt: TGTGCCAGCTCACAACTCTCCGGGACAGGGACAGGGCACCCGTTGGGAGGAAACACCATATATTTT
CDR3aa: CASSQLSGTGTGHPLGGNTIYF

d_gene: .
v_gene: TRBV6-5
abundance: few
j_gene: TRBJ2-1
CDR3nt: TGTGCCAGCAGACAACTAGCTTACAATGAGCAGTTCTTC
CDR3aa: CASRQLAYNEQFF

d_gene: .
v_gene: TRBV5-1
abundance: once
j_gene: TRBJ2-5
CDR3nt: TGCGCCAGCAGCTCCCCAGGGGCAGAGACCCGGTACTTC
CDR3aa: CASSSPGAETRYF

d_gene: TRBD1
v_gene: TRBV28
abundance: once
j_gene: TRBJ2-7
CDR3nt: TGTGCCAGCACCGGGAATTCGGGACAGGCCTCCTACGAGCAGTACTTC
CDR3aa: CASTGNSGQASYEQYF

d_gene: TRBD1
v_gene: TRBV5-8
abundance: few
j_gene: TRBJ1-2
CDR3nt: TGTGCCAGCAGCCGAACAGGGGGCGATGGCTATGGCTACACCTTC
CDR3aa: CASSRTGGDGYGYTF

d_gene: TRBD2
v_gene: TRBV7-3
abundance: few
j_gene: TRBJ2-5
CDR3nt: TGTGCCAGCAGCTCGGGACTAGCGGGAGCCGAGACCCAGTACTTC
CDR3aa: CASSSGLAGAETQYF

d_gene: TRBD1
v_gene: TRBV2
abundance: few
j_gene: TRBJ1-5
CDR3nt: TGTGCCAGCAGTGAAAGGGGACAGGTTGTTCAGCCCCAGCATTTT
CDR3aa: CASSERGQVVQPQHF

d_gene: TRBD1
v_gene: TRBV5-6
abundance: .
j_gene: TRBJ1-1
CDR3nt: TGTGCCAGCAGCTTGGTTTTCCTACAGGGGGCTAACACTGAAGCTTTCTTT
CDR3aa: CASSLVFLQGANTEAFF

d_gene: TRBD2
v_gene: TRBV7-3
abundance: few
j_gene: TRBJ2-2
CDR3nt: TGTGCCAGCAGCTTAACGTGGATAGCGGGAGGGACCGGGGAGCTGTTTTTT
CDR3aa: CASSLTWIAGGTGELFF

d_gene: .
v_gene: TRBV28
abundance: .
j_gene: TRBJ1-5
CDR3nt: TGTGCCAGCACCCCGAGCCCAAGACAGCCCCAGCATTTT
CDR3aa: CASTPSPRQPQHF

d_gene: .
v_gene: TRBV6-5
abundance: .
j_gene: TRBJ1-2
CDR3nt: TGTGCCAGCAGTTACCGGGGGGGTGGTGGCTATGGCTACACCTTC
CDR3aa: CASSYRGGGGYGYTF

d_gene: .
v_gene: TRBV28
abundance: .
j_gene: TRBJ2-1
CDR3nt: TGTGCCAGCAGTGAGGGTTTCAATGAGCAGTTCTTC
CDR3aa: CASSEGFNEQFF

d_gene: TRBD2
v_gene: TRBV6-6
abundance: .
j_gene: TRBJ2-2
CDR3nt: TGTGCCAGCAGTTTGACTAGCGGGAGATCGGGGGAGCTGTTTTTT
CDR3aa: CASSLTSGRSGELFF

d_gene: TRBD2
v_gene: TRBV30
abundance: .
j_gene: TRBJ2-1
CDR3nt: TGTGCCTGGACTAGCGGTAGCTCCTACAATGAGCAGTTCTTC
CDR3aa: CAWTSGSSYNEQFF

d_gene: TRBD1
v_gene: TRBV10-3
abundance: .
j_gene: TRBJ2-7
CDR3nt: TGTGCCATCAGTGACCGGGACAGCTCCTACGAGCAGTACTTC
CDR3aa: CAISDRDSSYEQYF

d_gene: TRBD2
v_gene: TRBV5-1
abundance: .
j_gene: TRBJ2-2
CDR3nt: TGCGCCAGCAGCTTGGTGTTAGCGGGGGGCTGGGCGAACACCGGGGAGCTGTTTTTT
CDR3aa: CASSLVLAGGWANTGELFF

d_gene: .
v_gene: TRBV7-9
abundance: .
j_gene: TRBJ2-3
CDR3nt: TGTGCCAGCAGCTTAGATGGCAGGGGTACAGATACGCAGTATTTT
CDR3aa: CASSLDGRGTDTQYF

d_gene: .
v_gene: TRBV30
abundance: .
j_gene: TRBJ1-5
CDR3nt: TGTGCCTGGAGTGTACGGGACTTCAATCAGCCCCAGCATTTT
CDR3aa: CAWSVRDFNQPQHF

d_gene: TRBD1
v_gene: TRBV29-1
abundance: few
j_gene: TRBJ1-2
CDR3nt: TGCAGCGTTGAACCAGGACAGGGGAGTGGCTACACCTTC
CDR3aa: CSVEPGQGSGYTF

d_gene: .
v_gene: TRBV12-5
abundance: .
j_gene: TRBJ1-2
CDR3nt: TGTGCTAGTGGTTTGGACAGTAACTATGGCTACACCTTC
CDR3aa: CASGLDSNYGYTF

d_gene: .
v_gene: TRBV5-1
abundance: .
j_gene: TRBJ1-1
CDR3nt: TGCGCCAGCAGCTCCCAGGGGTCCACTGAAGCTTTCTTT
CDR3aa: CASSSQGSTEAFF

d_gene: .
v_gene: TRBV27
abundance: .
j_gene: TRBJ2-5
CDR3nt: TGTGCCAGCAGTTTTGGTAGGGGGGAGACCCAGTACTTC
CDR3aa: CASSFGRGETQYF